This note documents a single T cell receptor (beta chain) sequence. Per germline, CDR1 SGHRS and CDR2 YFSETQ. The CDR3 extends over 15 amino acids. V shed 0 bases and J shed 3 bases, with 12 bases lying between them. Sequenced by immunoSEQ multiplex PCR; TCRdb stores in-frame clones only, minus some. This sample's clone table lists some 190,000 clones. The data belong to a study of control samples from healthy donors and cancer patients. The source is a woman aged 30 to 39 in good health. This chain joins TRBV5-1 and TRBJ1-2; D is ambiguous. The material sequenced was blood. CDR3 loop: CASSLASGVDYGYTF. CDR3 nucleotide sequence: TGCGCCAGCAGCTTGGCCTCAGGCGTGGACTATGGCTACACCTTC. The full variable domain, in which reference TRBV5-1 and TRBJ1-2 provide the parts outside the CDR3, is KAGVTQTPRYLIKTRGQQVTLSCSPISGHRSVSWYQQTPGQGLQFLFEYFSETQRNKGNFPGRFSGRQFSNSRSEMNVSTLELGDSALYLCASSLASGVDYGYTFGSGTRLTVV.